This is a list of T cell receptor beta chains from one sample in a study of breast tumors, draining lymph nodes, adjacent tissues. TCRdb re-called the multiplex PCR reads with MiXCR, one entry per CDR3 protein. Among 15,000 to 20,000 distinct CDR3 sequences listed, nearly 45% were seen once. Sequencing was performed on tumor-adjacent breast tissue. These TCRs come from a female donor with breast cancer. Some clones in this sample may be carry-over from other donors' samples. CDR3s include the opening cysteine and the closing phenylalanine or tryptophan. D genes are given only for firm matches. Clone size, where shown, is once, few, many, or a class for clones that have expanded.

>TRBJ1-6|medium-sized|TRBD1|TRBV4-1
CASSQGRGQSNSPLHF
TGCGCCAGCAGCCAAGGACGGGGACAGAGCAATTCACCCCTCCACTTT
>TRBJ2-7|.|.|TRBV2
CASSEIIWPYEQYF
TGTGCCAGCAGTGAGATTATATGGCCCTACGAGCAGTACTTC
>TRBJ2-3|.|.|TRBV7-8
CASSLVGSPDTQYF
TGTGCCAGCAGCTTAGTTGGCAGCCCCGATACGCAGTATTTT
>TRBJ2-7|.|.|TRBV20-1
CSASKRDEQYF
TGCAGTGCTAGTAAACGGGACGAGCAGTACTTC
>TRBJ2-1|.|.|TRBV7-7
CAITRVSSYNEQFF
TGTGCTATCACCCGGGTGAGCTCCTACAATGAGCAGTTCTTC
>TRBJ1-5|.|.|TRBV7-6
CASSSARDQPQHF
TGTGCCAGCAGCTCAGCGAGAGATCAGCCCCAGCATTTT
>TRBJ1-2|medium-sized|.|TRBV5-1
CASSYGQPGDGYTF
TGCGCCAGCAGCTACGGACAGCCCGGGGATGGCTACACCTTC
>TRBJ1-5|few|TRBD1|TRBV20-1
CSATPTGPYQPQHF
TGCAGTGCCACCCCGACAGGGCCATATCAGCCCCAGCATTTT
>TRBJ2-3|.|.|TRBV7-8
CASSSDGVSTDTQYF
TGTGCCAGCAGCTCGGACGGGGTTAGCACAGATACGCAGTATTTT
>TRBJ2-7|.|TRBD1|TRBV12-3/TRBV12-4
CASSPGTGTYEQYF
TGTGCCAGCAGCCCCGGGACAGGGACGTACGAGCAGTACTTC
>TRBJ2-5|once|TRBD2|TRBV4-1
CASSQVASGWETQYF
TGCGCCAGCAGCCAAGTTGCTAGCGGTTGGGAGACCCAGTACTTC
>TRBJ1-1|.|.|TRBV15
CAATEDDGLGRRNTEAFF
TGTGCCGCCACCGAAGACGACGGTTTGGGACGGAGGAACACTGAAGCTTTCTTT
>TRBJ1-2|.|.|TRBV20-1
CSATRDRLMGHTF
TGCAGTGCTACCCGGGACCGGCTTATGGGTCACACCTTC
>TRBJ1-1|many|.|TRBV4-3
CASSQGVGITEAFF
TGCGCCAGCAGCCAAGGCGTGGGGATTACTGAAGCTTTCTTT
>TRBJ2-7|medium-sized|TRBD1|TRBV30
CASTGGMNEQYF
TGTGCCTCGACAGGGGGCATGAACGAGCAGTACTTC
>TRBJ2-5|once|.|TRBV12-3/TRBV12-4
CASSFGTSKTQYF
TGTGCCAGCAGTTTTGGAACGTCCAAGACCCAGTACTTC
>TRBJ1-1|many|.|TRBV2
CASSVMSNTEAFF
TGTGCCAGCAGTGTTATGTCGAACACTGAAGCTTTCTTT
>TRBJ1-4|.|.|TRBV20-1
CSARPGATNEKLFF
TGCAGTGCTAGACCCGGGGCAACTAATGAAAAACTGTTTTTT
>TRBJ2-1|.|TRBD2|TRBV7-9
CASSRPAGNNEQFF
TGTGCCAGCAGCCGTCCAGCGGGAAACAATGAGCAGTTCTTC
>TRBJ2-5|few|.|TRBV24-1
CATSEGGQRETQYF
TGTGCCACCAGTGAGGGGGGACAGAGAGAGACCCAGTACTTC
>TRBJ1-5|many|.|TRBV28
CASRRTLGNQPQHF
TGTGCCAGCAGACGGACTCTTGGCAATCAGCCCCAGCATTTT
>TRBJ2-1|many|TRBD1|TRBV11-1
CASSLAGTGSRGEQFF
TGTGCCAGCAGCTTAGCCGGGACAGGCTCCCGGGGTGAGCAGTTCTTC
>TRBJ2-2|many|.|TRBV6-1
CASSPGRSGELFF
TGTGCCAGCAGCCCCGGAAGGTCCGGGGAGCTGTTTTTT
>TRBJ2-3|once|TRBD2|TRBV5-4
CASSPWTSGRSSDTQYF
TGTGCCAGCAGCCCGTGGACAAGCGGGAGATCTTCAGATACGCAGTATTTT
>TRBJ2-3|.|TRBD2|TRBV20-1
CSAGTSGREDTQYF
TGCAGTGCCGGGACTAGCGGGAGGGAAGATACGCAGTATTTT
>TRBJ2-1|many|.|TRBV6-5
CATRRSARDEQFF
TGTGCCACCCGGCGTTCCGCCCGCGATGAGCAGTTCTTC
>TRBJ1-2|.|TRBD1|TRBV20-1
CSAKPTGDYGYTF
TGCAGTGCCAAGCCGACAGGGGACTATGGCTACACCTTC
>TRBJ1-2|.|TRBD1|TRBV12-3/TRBV12-4
CASSKRTGDQVYYGYTF
TGTGCCAGCAGCAAGAGGACAGGGGACCAAGTCTACTATGGCTACACCTTC
>TRBJ2-7|.|TRBD2|TRBV29-1
CSVVLWTSGRNGQYF
TGCAGCGTTGTTCTATGGACTAGCGGGAGGAACGGGCAGTACTTC
>TRBJ1-6|.|.|TRBV6-1
CASSLEGGRGSPLHF
TGTGCCAGCAGCCTTGAGGGGGGTCGGGGTTCACCCCTCCACTTT
>TRBJ2-3|few|TRBD2|TRBV12-3/TRBV12-4
CASSLLGGGATDTQYF
TGTGCCAGCAGTTTGCTTGGCGGGGGGGCGACAGATACGCAGTATTTT
>TRBJ2-7|medium-sized|.|TRBV15
CATSRDRYEQYF
TGTGCCACCAGCAGGGACCGCTACGAGCAGTACTTC
>TRBJ1-2|.|TRBD1|TRBV5-1
CARGPGQGSDSDGYTF
TGCGCCAGGGGGCCGGGACAGGGTTCGGATTCGGATGGCTACACCTTC
>TRBJ2-6|many|.|TRBV5-4
CASGGMSGANVLTF
TGTGCCAGCGGAGGGATGTCTGGGGCCAACGTCCTGACTTTC
>TRBJ1-2|.|.|TRBV11-2
CASSFYICSARAQGLNYGYTF
.
>TRBJ2-3|many|.|TRBV7-2
CASSLERADTQYF
TGTGCCAGCAGCTTAGAGCGGGCAGATACGCAGTATTTT
>TRBJ1-3|medium-sized|.|TRBV6-1
CASKKGGSGNTIYF
TGTGCCAGCAAAAAGGGAGGCTCTGGAAACACCATATATTTT
>TRBJ2-7|medium-sized|TRBD1|TRBV30
CAWSRTGGYEQYF
TGTGCCTGGAGTCGGACAGGGGGGTACGAGCAGTACTTC
>TRBJ1-6|.|TRBD1|TRBV7-6
CASSLGGQGNSPLHF
TGTGCCAGCAGCTTAGGCGGACAGGGGAATTCACCCCTCCACTTT
>TRBJ2-7|few|TRBD1|TRBV15
CATSRDHGTGIEQYF
TGTGCCACCAGCAGAGATCATGGGACAGGGATCGAGCAGTACTTC
>TRBJ2-3|.|TRBD1|TRBV12-3/TRBV12-4
CASSKRTGGAVDTQYF
TGTGCCAGCAGCAAGAGGACAGGGGGGGCCGTAGATACGCAGTATTTT
>TRBJ2-7|many|TRBD2|TRBV28
CASRGGGASSYEQYF
TGTGCCAGCAGGGGGGGGGGAGCGTCCTCCTACGAGCAGTACTTC
>TRBJ2-5|medium-sized|TRBD1|TRBV7-9
CARGQGTETQYF
TGTGCCAGGGGACAGGGAACGGAGACCCAGTACTTC
>TRBJ1-2|.|.|TRBV19
CASMVDSSLVNYGYTF
TGTGCCAGTATGGTGGACAGCAGTCTGGTTAACTATGGCTACACCTTC
>TRBJ2-2|many|.|TRBV5-1
CASSLVSGARTGELFF
TGCGCCAGCAGCTTGGTTTCCGGGGCACGCACCGGGGAGCTGTTTTTT
>TRBJ1-2|.|.|TRBV20-1
CSARFNGGGRDGYTF
TGCAGTGCCAGATTTAATGGAGGAGGCAGAGATGGCTACACCTTC
>TRBJ2-2|many|.|TRBV12-3/TRBV12-4
CASSLKRQNTGELFF
TGTGCCAGCAGTTTAAAGCGGCAAAACACCGGGGAGCTGTTTTTT
>TRBJ1-2|many|TRBD1|TRBV27
CASSLDRGNYGYTF
TGTGCCAGCAGTTTGGACAGGGGGAATTATGGCTACACCTTC
>TRBJ1-2|.|TRBD1|TRBV9
CASSPTGGNGYTF
TGTGCCAGCAGCCCGACAGGGGGAAATGGCTACACCTTC
>TRBJ2-7|.|.|TRBV20-1
CSASLRGPYEQYF
TGCAGTGCTAGTCTCCGGGGGCCCTACGAGCAGTACTTC
>TRBJ2-1|.|.|TRBV7-2
CASSSQGTKGSYNEQFF
TGTGCCAGCAGCTCACAGGGTACTAAAGGATCCTACAATGAGCAGTTCTTC
>TRBJ2-1|many|.|TRBV3-1
CASSLRFYNEQFF
TGTGCCAGCAGCCTTCGCTTCTACAATGAGCAGTTCTTC
>TRBJ2-5|many|.|TRBV5-1
CASSLGRTDQETQYF
TGCGCCAGCAGCTTGGGGCGGACAGACCAAGAGACCCAGTACTTC
>TRBJ2-5|medium-sized|TRBD2|TRBV20-1
CSARTPSGGRREYF
TGCAGTGCTAGGACTCCTAGCGGGGGGAGGAGGGAGTACTTC
>TRBJ2-7|.|.|TRBV9
CASSFGQNSYEQYF
TGCGCCAGCAGCTTCGGACAGAACTCCTACGAGCAGTACTTC